The 25 T cell receptor beta chains listed next were all sequenced from one sample in a study of T cells after posttransplantation cyclophosphamide (dated by TCRdb to about 2016). Library method: the immunoSEQ multiplex PCR assay. Here the immuneACCESS table is served through TCRdb, limited to in-frame sequences with V and J called. Missing clones are a known gap in these copies; in checked studies unresolved V genes cover under half, and the rest lacks a known reason. The table puts under 40,000 clones in this sample, none counted just once. Under 7% of the sample belongs to the ten largest clones. The sequenced sample was PBMCs. These receptors came from a woman between 50 and 59 years old in good health and a related stem cell transplant donor.

This clone came up many times. The gene calls are TRBV5-1 and TRBJ1-1, with TRBD1 identical over 7 bases. This CDR3 comprises 15 residues. Trimming at V came to 3 bases and at J to 3 bases, leaving 8 bases not matched to a gene. The V gene's germline CDR1 is SGHRS and CDR2 YFSETQ. Here the CDR3 reads CASSYTGEPYTEAFF. The DNA for the CDR3 is TGCGCCAGCAGCTACACAGGGGAGCCCTACACTGAAGCTTTCTTT.

This clone was detected many times. The J gene is TRBJ2-1, the V gene TRBV24-1; a possible D gene is TRBD1 (5 bases). Germline CDR1 is KGHDR and CDR2 is SFDVKD. Trimming shortened V by 4 bases and J by 0 bases, and 12 bases separated the two germline ends. This CDR3 region has 16 residues. CDR3 in amino acids: CATSDLRGSSYNEQFF. The CDR3 region has the DNA TGTGCCACCAGTGACCTTAGGGGCAGCTCCTACAATGAGCAGTTCTTC.

This clone was observed many times. The chain employs TRBV7-9 and TRBJ1-1; 7 bases match TRBD1. Trimming at V came to 2 bases and at J to 12 bases, leaving 6 bases not matched to a gene. Germline loops: CDR1 SEHNR, CDR2 FQNEAQ (reference sequence). The CDR3 consists of 12 residues. The CDR3 bases are TGTGCCAGCAGCTTATTAGGGGGCCGAACTTTCTTT. Translation: CASSLLGGRTFF.

This clone was recorded at least ten times. The V call is TRBV5-6, the J call TRBJ2-1; TRBD2 matches 13 bases. The CDR3 spans 17 residues. Germline V gene data show CDR1 as SGHDT and CDR2 as YYEEEE. V shed 4 bases, J shed 7 bases, and the junction held 11 bases outside the gene matches. CDR3 in DNA: TGTGCCAGCAGCAAAGGACTAGCGGGAGCTTTATCGAATGAGCAGTTCTTC. Encoded protein: CASSKGLAGALSNEQFF.

V and J are TRBV7-2 and TRBJ2-2, with TRBD2 as a possible D gene (5 bases). The CDR3 totals 13 residues. The V gene lost 5 bases and the J gene lost 4 bases, with 8 bases spanning the gap. The germline V gene encodes CDR1 SGHTA and CDR2 FQGNSA. The CDR3 nucleotides are TGTGCCAGCAGCCGCACTAGCACCGGGGAGCTGTTTTTT. Its translation is CASSRTSTGELFF. The complete variable domain, with remaining parts taken from reference TRBV7-2 and TRBJ2-2, reads GAGVSQSPSNKVTEKGKDVELRCDPISGHTALYWYRQSLGQGLEFLIYFQGNSAPDKSGLPSDRFSAERTGGSVSTLTIQRTQQEDSAVYLCASSRTSTGELFFGEGSRLTVL.

This clone came up a few times. This chain's CDR3 is CATSDHSETQYF. The CDR3 nucleotides are TGTGCCACCAGTGACCACTCGGAGACCCAGTACTTC. This chain links TRBV24-1 with TRBJ2-5; D remains ambiguous. This CDR3 has 12 residues. Trimming took 4 bases from V and 5 from J, leaving 7 bases between them. Germline V gene sequence: CDR1 KGHDR, CDR2 SFDVKD.

In its sample, this clone was seen a few times. The gene calls are TRBV30 and TRBJ1-2; D uncertain. The V and J ends lost 0 bases and 7 bases respectively, with 12 bases between them. CDR3 length equals 13 residues. CDR1 is GTSNPN, CDR2 SVGIG, per germline (reference sequence). The CDR3 here is CAWSVLTGIGYTF. The CDR3 bases are TGTGCCTGGAGTGTATTAACGGGGATTGGCTACACCTTC.

This clone was found many times. The V gene is TRBV5-8, the J gene TRBJ1-5; TRBD1 matches 8 bases. CDR1 and CDR2 (germline): SGHTS, YDEGEE. V dropped 4 bases and J dropped 5; count of bases not matched to a gene: 2. The CDR3 totals 13 residues. In nucleotides, the CDR3 is TGTGCCAGCAGCCAGGACAGGGATCAGCCCCAGCATTTT. Translation gives CASSQDRDQPQHF.

This clone was observed many times. The V gene is TRBV7-9, the J gene TRBJ2-3; D perhaps matches TRBD1 (5 bases). The V end was cut by 5 bases, the J end by 4 bases, with 10 bases between. The CDR3 runs to 13 residues. CDR1 SEHNR and CDR2 FQNEAQ come from the germline V gene (reference sequence). The CDR3: CASSGQWADTQYF. The CDR3 nucleotides are TGTGCCAGCAGCGGACAATGGGCAGATACGCAGTATTTT.

This clone was observed many times. The rearrangement links TRBV11-3 to TRBJ2-5; D gene ambiguous. The CDR3 sequence is 14 residues long. CDR1 and CDR2 (germline): SGHNT, YENEEA. The V gene lost 1 base and the J gene lost 4 bases, with 10 bases spanning the gap. The CDR3, as DNA: TGTGCCAGCAGCTTAGGTATAAGGTCAGAGACCCAGTACTTC. This gives the protein CASSLGIRSETQYF.

This clone appeared many times. This sequence joins TRBV27 and TRBJ1-2; D call uncertain. In germline, CDR1 is MNHEY, CDR2 SMNVEV (reference sequence). V shed 0 bases and J shed 4 bases, with 12 bases lying between them. The CDR3 consists of 15 residues. CDR3 nucleotides: TGTGCCAGCAGTTTATCGGCCAGTGAGGCCTATGGCTACACCTTC. Translating gives CASSLSASEAYGYTF.

At least ten counts were recorded for this clone. This rearrangement joins TRBV7-3 to TRBJ1-2, with D unclear. This CDR3 comprises 15 residues. Per germline, CDR1 SGHTA and CDR2 FQGTGA. Trimming cost V 1 base and J 4 bases, with 13 bases left between them. The CDR3 coding sequence is TGTGCCAGCAGCTTAAGGGCAGGCCCGACCTATGGCTACACCTTC. Translation: CASSLRAGPTYGYTF.

This clone has ten or more counts. V gene TRBV7-2 combines with J gene TRBJ2-7; TRBD1 aligns across 7 bases. V shed 3 bases, J shed 0 bases, and the junction held 8 bases outside the gene matches. CDR1 and CDR2 (germline): SGHTA, FQGNSA. The CDR3 extends over 16 amino acids. CDR3 loop: CASSFGTARISYEQYF. The DNA for the CDR3 is TGTGCCAGCAGCTTTGGGACAGCAAGAATCTCCTACGAGCAGTACTTC.

This clone is medium-sized. The chain uses TRBV27 and TRBJ1-1; tentative D call: TRBD1 (6 bases). Between the trimmed V and J ends, which lost 5 bases and 3 bases, there was a span of 19 bases. The CDR3 sequence is 16 residues long. In germline, CDR1 is MNHEY, CDR2 SMNVEV (reference sequence). CDR3 DNA sequence: TGTGCCAGCAGTGTAGGAACAGGGCCCTTGCACACTGAAGCTTTCTTT. Amino acid sequence: CASSVGTGPLHTEAFF.

V is TRBV7-2 and J is TRBJ2-5; perhaps TRBD1 as D (5 bases). The ends were cut back, 1 base at V and 2 bases at J, with 11 bases in the middle. Germline CDR1 SGHTA, CDR2 FQGNSA. There are 15 residues in the CDR3. In DNA form, the CDR3 reads TGTGCCAGCAGCTTAGGGGGCGCGCATCAAGAGACCCAGTACTTC. Translating gives CASSLGGAHQETQYF. Full variable domain (remainder filled in from reference TRBV7-2 and TRBJ2-5): GAGVSQSPSNKVTEKGKDVELRCDPISGHTALYWYRQSLGQGLEFLIYFQGNSAPDKSGLPSDRFSAERTGGSVSTLTIQRTQQEDSAVYLCASSLGGAHQETQYFGPGTRLLVL.

This clone was picked up many times. The chain carries TRBV27 and TRBJ1-2; no definite D call. The CDR3 consists of 15 residues. CDR1 and CDR2 (germline): MNHEY, SMNVEV (reference sequence). Trimming took off 4 bases at V and 5 bases at J, with 17 bases between the two ends. CDR3 protein: CASSSTPSGSYGYTF. CDR3 DNA: TGTGCCAGCAGTTCGACTCCCTCGGGGTCATATGGCTACACCTTC.

This clone was counted many times. V gene TRBV11-2 combines with J gene TRBJ1-1; perhaps TRBD1 as D (6 bases). In germline, CDR1 is SGHAT, CDR2 FQNNGV. There are 14 residues in the CDR3. V was cut by 8 bases and J by 10 bases, with 23 bases left in between. This CDR3 is CASRRVGLGAGAFF. The CDR3 region has the DNA TGTGCCAGCCGGCGTGTTGGGTTGGGGGCGGGAGCTTTCTTT. The full variable domain, with the rest looked up from reference TRBV11-2 and TRBJ1-1, is EAGVAQSPRYKIIEKRQSVAFWCNPISGHATLYWYQQILGQGPKLLIQFQNNGVVDDSQLPKDRFSAERLKGVDSTLKIQPAKLEDSAVYLCASRRVGLGAGAFFGQGTRLTVV.

The sample holds many counts of this clone. The rearrangement joins TRBV7-2 to TRBJ1-3; weak D call: TRBD1 (6 bases). The CDR3 spans 15 residues. Trimming took 5 bases from V and 0 from J, leaving 11 bases between them. Germline CDR1 SGHTA, CDR2 FQGNSA. The CDR3 DNA reads TGTGCCAGCAGCACGACAGGACGCTCTGGAAACACCATATATTTT. The encoded protein is CASSTTGRSGNTIYF.

This clone was detected ten times or more. J is TRBJ1-1 and V is TRBV5-8; 11 positions match TRBD1. CDR1 SGHTS and CDR2 YDEGEE come from the germline V gene. Unmatched junction bases numbered 7, after V lost 0 bases and J lost 0 bases. CDR3 length: 18 amino acids. CDR3 residues: CASSLGFGTGGLNTEAFF. CDR3 nucleotide sequence: TGTGCCAGCAGCTTGGGATTTGGGACAGGGGGGCTGAACACTGAAGCTTTCTTT.

This clone was seen only a few times. The chain recombines TRBV2 with TRBJ2-1; D is unclear. The germline V gene encodes CDR1 SNHLY and CDR2 FYNNEI. The CDR3 is 14 residues long. The V gene lost 8 bases and the J gene lost 5 bases, with 16 bases spanning the gap. Written as DNA, the CDR3 is TGTGCCAGCTCTATAGCCGGAAATAACAATGAGCAGTTCTTC. It encodes CASSIAGNNNEQFF.

This clone occurred many times. The rearrangement links TRBV7-9 to TRBJ2-7, with 8 nucleotides matching TRBD2. The CDR3 extends over 16 amino acids. Per germline, CDR1 SEHNR and CDR2 FQNEAQ (reference sequence). V lost 1 base, J lost 0 bases, and 5 bases stayed unmatched. The CDR3 loop reads CASSLGAGGASYEQYF. The DNA for the CDR3 is TGTGCCAGCAGCTTAGGGGCGGGAGGTGCCTCCTACGAGCAGTACTTC.

This clone occurred many times. The gene calls are TRBV29-1 and TRBJ1-2; a weak D match, TRBD1 (6 bases). Between the trimmed V and J ends, which lost 1 base and 8 bases, there was a span of 8 bases. This CDR3 region has 11 residues. Germline CDR1 is SQVTM and CDR2 is ANQGSEA. CDR3 bases: TGCAGCGTTGAAGGTACAGGGGGCTACACCTTC. This codes for CSVEGTGGYTF.

The table lists this clone with many counts. This chain uses TRBV6-5 with TRBJ1-2, with 9 bases identical to TRBD1. Trimming removed 6 bases from V and 4 bases from J; junction bases left unmatched: 6. The CDR3 length is 14 residues. Germline CDR1 is MNHEY and CDR2 is SVGAGI. Here the CDR3 reads CASSRGTGRYGYTF. The CDR3 DNA sequence: TGTGCCAGCAGCCGAGGGACAGGGCGCTATGGCTACACCTTC.

At least ten counts were recorded for this clone. The chain uses TRBV5-1 and TRBJ2-1, with 12 positions matching TRBD2. Per germline, CDR1 SGHRS and CDR2 YFSETQ. V trimming: 5 bases; J trimming: 10 bases; junction bases outside the gene matches: 13. The CDR3 has 16 amino acids. CDR3 DNA: TGCGCCAGCAGGTTTACATCCGGACTAGCGGGACGGGAGCAGTTCTTC. This codes for CASRFTSGLAGREQFF.

This clone was recorded many times. The gene calls are TRBV12-5 and TRBJ2-2; D call uncertain. V gave up 2 bases and J gave up 2 bases, with 12 bases separating them. CDR3 size: 16 residues. Germline V gene data show CDR1 as LGHNT and CDR2 as FRNRAP. CDR3 region: CASGLILATNTGELFF. CDR3 coding DNA: TGTGCTAGTGGTTTGATCTTGGCAACCAACACCGGGGAGCTGTTTTTT.